In this sample, the clone carrying this T cell receptor beta chain turned up a few times. No antigen is known for it. The V gene's germline CDR1 is SGHTA and CDR2 FQGNSA. The CDR3 is 17 residues long. Trimming took 1 base from V and 4 from J; bases not matched to a gene: 9. In TCRdb, the 5' RACE reads were re-called with MiXCR into one record per CDR3 protein. The profile covers about 340,000 distinct CDR3 sequences, with about 15% appearing a single time and 20% to 25% taken by the ten largest. This entry comes from a study of T-cell memory formation after mild COVID-19. Study outcomes and limitations: Whether day 37 second-wave clones are SARS-CoV-2-specific was not confirmed. The main location of contracting CD4+ clones was CM and EM, and that of contracting CD8+ clones was EMRA.

The J gene is TRBJ1-3, the V gene TRBV7-2, with 8 bases lining up with TRBD1. Material: PBMCs or a T cell subset sorted from them (not recorded which). The receptor was derived from a young man who had mild COVID-19 (a few samples of this study predate the infection). Cell type and time point are not known. CDR3: CASSLEPQGARGNTIYF. In DNA, the CDR3 is TGTGCCAGCAGCTTAGAACCTCAGGGGGCAAGAGGAAACACCATATATTTT.